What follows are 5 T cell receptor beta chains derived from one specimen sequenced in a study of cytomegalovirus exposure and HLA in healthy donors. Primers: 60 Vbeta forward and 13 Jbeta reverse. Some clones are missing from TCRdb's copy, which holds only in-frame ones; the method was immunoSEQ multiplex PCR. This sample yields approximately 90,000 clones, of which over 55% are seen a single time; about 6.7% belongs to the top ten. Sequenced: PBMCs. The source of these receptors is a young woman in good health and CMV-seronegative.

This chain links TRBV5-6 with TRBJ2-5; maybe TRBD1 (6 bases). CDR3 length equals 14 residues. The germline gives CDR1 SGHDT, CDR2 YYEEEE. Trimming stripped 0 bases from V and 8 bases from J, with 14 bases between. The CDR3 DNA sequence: TGTGCCAGCAGCTTGGTTGGGGGACAAATTACCCAGTACTTC. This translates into CASSLVGGQITQYF.

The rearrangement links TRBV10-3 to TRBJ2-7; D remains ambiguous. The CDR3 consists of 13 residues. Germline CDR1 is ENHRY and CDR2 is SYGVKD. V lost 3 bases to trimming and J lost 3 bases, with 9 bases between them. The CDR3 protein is CAISDRVNYEQYF. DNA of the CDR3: TGTGCCATCAGTGATCGGGTTAACTACGAGCAGTACTTC.

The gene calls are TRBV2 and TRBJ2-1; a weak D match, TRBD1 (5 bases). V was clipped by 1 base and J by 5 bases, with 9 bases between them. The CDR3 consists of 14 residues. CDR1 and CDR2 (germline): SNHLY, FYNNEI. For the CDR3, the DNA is TGTGCCAGCAGTGAAGGGCAGGGAAACAATGAGCAGTTCTTC. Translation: CASSEGQGNNEQFF. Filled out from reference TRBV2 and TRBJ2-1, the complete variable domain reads EPEVTQTPSHQVTQMGQEVILRCVPISNHLYFYWYRQILGQKVEFLVSFYNNEISEKSEIFDDQFSVERPDGSNFTLKIRSTKLEDSAMYFCASSEGQGNNEQFFGPGTRLTVL.

The CDR3 is CATSRVRQEDEKLFF. The CDR3, as DNA: TGTGCCACCAGCAGAGTCCGACAGGAGGATGAAAAACTGTTTTTT. This chain links TRBV15 with TRBJ1-4, with a tentative D call TRBD1 (6 bases). The CDR3 runs to 15 residues. The V end lost 1 base, the J end lost 6 bases, and 12 bases lay between the germline ends. CDR1 and CDR2 from the germline V gene are LNHNV and YYDKDF (reference sequence).

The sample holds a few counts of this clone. CDR3 loop: CAIALANTGELFF. CDR3 nucleotides: TGTGCCATCGCTCTAGCGAACACCGGGGAGCTGTTTTTT. The J gene is TRBJ2-2, the V gene TRBV10-3; D gene ambiguous. Per the germline V gene, CDR1 is ENHRY and CDR2 is SYGVKD. CDR3 size: 13 residues. V gave up 8 bases and J gave up 0 bases, with 7 bases separating them.